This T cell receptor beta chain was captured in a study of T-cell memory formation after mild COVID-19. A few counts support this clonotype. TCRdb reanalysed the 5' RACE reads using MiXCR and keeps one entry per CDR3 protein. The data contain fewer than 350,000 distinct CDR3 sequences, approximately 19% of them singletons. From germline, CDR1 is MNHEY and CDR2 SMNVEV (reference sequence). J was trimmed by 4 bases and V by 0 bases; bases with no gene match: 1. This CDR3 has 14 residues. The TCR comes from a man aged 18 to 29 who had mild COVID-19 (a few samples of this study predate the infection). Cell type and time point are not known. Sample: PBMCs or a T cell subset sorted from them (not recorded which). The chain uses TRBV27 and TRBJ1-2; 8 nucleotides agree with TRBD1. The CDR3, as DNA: TGTGCCAGCAGTTTATCGGGGACAGGCTATGGCTACACCTTC. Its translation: CASSLSGTGYGYTF.